The next 5 T cell receptor beta chains were all read from a single sample in a study of regulatory T cells in long-lasting Graves disease. Libraries of TCR beta came from iRepertoire HTBI primers plus Arm-PCR of CDR3 regions. TCRdb fed the multiplex PCR reads into MiXCR, producing one record per CDR3 protein. The sample has fewer than 450,000 distinct CDR3 sequences, roughly a quarter seen once; the top ten hold about 26%. The time point here: persistent/refractory GD, antithyroid drugs over 5 years with positive TRAb. Following extraction of RNA from PBMCs, that RNA was used to make the TCR library. This specimen was peripheral blood mononuclear cells (PBMCs), taken when the disease was refractory, from a patient treated with antithyroid drugs. Receptors originate from a female donor with Graves disease.

This clonotype was seen many times. The chain couples TRBV28 to TRBJ2-5; D call uncertain. V shed 2 bases and J shed 5 bases, with 15 bases lying between them. From germline, CDR1 is MDHEN and CDR2 SYDVKM. This CDR3 spans 15 amino acids. The CDR3 here is CASSLIQGYVETQYF. CDR3 DNA: TGTGCCAGCAGTTTAATACAAGGCTATGTGGAGACCCAGTACTTC.

This clonotype was observed at least ten times. V gene TRBV28 combines with J gene TRBJ1-1, with D unresolved. CDR3 size: 12 residues. V shed 8 bases and J shed 4 bases, with 11 bases lying between them. CDR1 MDHEN and CDR2 SYDVKM come from the germline V gene. CDR3 residues: CASEGVGTEAFF. CDR3 DNA: TGTGCCAGCGAGGGCGTCGGCACTGAAGCTTTCTTT.

The chain carries TRBV12-3 or TRBV12-4 and TRBJ2-7, with D possibly TRBD2 on 7 matching bases. This CDR3 contains 16 residues. V shed 5 bases and J shed 2 bases, with 19 bases lying between them. CDR3 DNA sequence: TGTGCCAGCAGTAAAATAGGGGGGGGCCCTACCTACGAGCAGTACTTC. It encodes CASSKIGGGPTYEQYF.

This chain links TRBV6-2 or TRBV6-3 with TRBJ1-1, with TRBD1 matching over 9 bases. The CDR3 is made up of 16 amino acids. Trimming cost V 6 bases and J 1 base; bases outside gene matches: 9. Germline V gene sequence: CDR1 MNHEY, CDR2 SVGEGT. The CDR3 loop is CASRPDRGGRNTEAFF. The CDR3 DNA is TGTGCCAGCAGGCCGGACAGGGGAGGGAGGAACACTGAAGCTTTCTTT.

This clonotype was seen a handful of times. The chain recombines TRBV6-2 or TRBV6-3 with TRBJ2-7; 14 bases agree with TRBD2. The CDR3 runs to 17 residues. Looked up from germline, CDR1 is MNHEY and CDR2 is SVGEGT. Trimming at V came to 5 bases and at J to 6 bases, leaving 12 bases not matched to a gene. This chain's CDR3 is CASSTAERGLAGAEQYF. The CDR3 coding sequence is TGTGCCAGCAGTACTGCAGAAAGGGGACTAGCGGGAGCCGAGCAGTACTTC.